This entry concerns a single TCR beta chain. Its antigen remains unidentified. Only in-frame clones appear in the TCRdb table, and some are missing; sequencing was by immunoSEQ multiplex PCR. The repertoire holds about 68,000 clones, with approximately 91% as singletons. The record originates from a study of lymphopenia after photon versus proton radiotherapy. Study-wide points: A bigger post-nadir fall in TCR diversity correlated inversely with survival time in deceased patients. Photon-treated patients lost naive T cells and TCR diversity; proton-treated stayed stable.

There are 13 residues in the CDR3. V lost 4 bases to trimming and J lost 4 bases; unmatched junction nucleotides: 1. Germline CDR1 SGHTS, CDR2 YDEGEE. This sample comprised peripheral blood, obtained from a patient treated with photon-based radiotherapy. The receptor's source is a woman in her 70s with pancreatic cancer. This rearrangement joins TRBV5-8 to TRBJ1-3; 8 bases map to TRBD1. The CDR3 region has the DNA TGTGCCAGCAGCGGGGACAGGGGAAACACCATATATTTT. Protein product: CASSGDRGNTIYF.